This T cell receptor beta chain was documented in a study of CD8 T cells in Susac syndrome. Random hexamers primed reverse transcription of about 0.5 to 1 ug RNA. Across 54 Vbeta and 13 Jbeta, TCR beta CDR3 was amplified with immunoSEQ multiplex PCR. TCRdb re-called the immunoSEQ multiplex PCR reads through MiXCR, storing one row per CDR3 protein. The table includes hundreds of thousands of distinct CDR3 sequences, 75% to 90% detected once. Per germline, CDR1 KGHDR and CDR2 SFDVKD. Trimming stripped 5 bases from V and 9 bases from J, with 7 bases between. The length of the CDR3 is 11 residues. Source material: CD8+ T cells from PBMCs. The TCR originated in a human donor with multiple sclerosis. The J gene is TRBJ2-1, the V gene TRBV24-1, with D perhaps assigned TRBD1 or TRBD2 (5 bases each). The CDR3 nucleotides read TGTGCCACCAGTGCGAGGGGTGAGCAGTTCTTC. It is translated as CATSARGEQFF.